The sequence of this T cell receptor (beta chain) was determined in a study of blood T cell repertoires in COVID-19 (dated by TCRdb to the early 2020s). In terms of the full investigation: Samples from collaborators originated in the United States, Italy and Spain and spanned both the acute and convalescent phases of COVID-19. The dataset comprised deeply sampled blood TCRbeta repertoires from subjects exposed to, actively infected with, or recovered from COVID-19. Where available, HLA class I and class II types were obtained from metadata supplied by the sample provider rather than from assay-based typing. The repertoires were released in a freely available public database meant as a resource for research on the immune response to SARS-CoV-2. The samples were drawn from two sources: the first 160 participants of the ongoing ImmuneRACE study, and 1,000 to 1,500 subjects contributed by 6 global collaborators. The sample metadata nearly always contained a de-identified subject ID, COVID-19 status, age in years and sex. The prospective study material was composed of cDNA or gDNA derived from T cells, B-cell-depleted T cells, or PBMCs. General study outcomes and caveats: The quantity of clinical and demographic metadata differed by source and by participant and was supplied without curation.

Enrolling through a virtual design, the prospective study's participants ranged in age from roughly 18 to 95 years and lived across approximately 25 United States geographic areas. To assign participants to cohorts, the prospective study relied on clinical history that participants themselves reported in a screening survey and a study questionnaire. Recovered participants in ImmuneRACE Cohort 3 were defined as having two consecutive negative NP/OP PCR tests, clearance from a healthcare professional, or resolution of symptoms. Each participant in the prospective study had whole blood, serum and a nasopharyngeal or oropharyngeal swab collected by mobile phlebotomists. Prospective study participants could optionally give additional blood draws and questionnaires over a 2-month period. Prospective study blood samples were shipped either frozen or at room temperature before DNA extraction. As regards this clone: There is no known antigen for this receptor. Base-call qualities are not available, and no considerably larger clone is one nucleotide away.

The immunoSEQ Assay, a bias-controlled multiplex PCR, was used to amplify TCRbeta CDR3 regions from genomic DNA. Regarding the original processing steps: Nucleated cell counts per sample were estimated from amplification of reference gene primers within the assay. Sequence reads were collapsed and filtered to measure the absolute abundance of every unique TCRbeta CDR3 rearrangement. For each sample, productive Simpson clonality was calculated by taking the square root of Simpson's diversity index across productive rearrangements. TCRdb's version of the immuneACCESS table is confined to in-frame rearrangements and falls short of the full clone set. An unresolved V gene accounts for under half of the shortfall where checked; the remainder is of unknown origin. V and J calls and clone size come straight from that table; D and trimming were deduced from the DNA. This sample gives a few hundred thousand clones in total; approximately 90% of them show up just once. Clones ranked in the top ten supply 1.5% to 2% of the sample.

Spanning cysteine to phenylalanine, the CDR3 consists of 13 amino acids. Here the CDR3 DNA is all that survives: 39 bases in frame from base 1. V is pared back by 2 bases and J by 7 bases, with 11 bases lying between the germline termini. CDR1 and CDR2 are read off the germline V gene (reference sequence) as SEHNR and FQNEAQ. This receptor chain uses TRBV7-9 and TRBJ1-2; the D gene remains uncertain. This TCR was sampled from a woman aged 40 to 50 who had recovered from COVID-19. Sequenced: PBMCs or T cells enriched from blood (not recorded which). DNA sequence: TGTGCCAGCAGCTTACGACTCGATGGTGGCTACACCTTC. Its protein reads: CASSLRLDGGYTF.